The 10 T cell receptor beta chains below all came from one sample that was sequenced in a study of blood T cell repertoires in COVID-19. The protocol was immunoSEQ multiplex PCR, while the TCRdb copy is restricted to in-frame clones and leaves out a portion. The sample shows about 150,000 clones, 80% to 90% of them seen only once. Sequencing input: peripheral blood. These receptors came from a man younger than 35 with COVID-19, enrolled during active disease.

This chain connects TRBV14 to TRBJ2-7; no clear D. The length of the CDR3 is 12 residues. V lost 1 base, J lost 3 bases, and 4 bases lay in between. In germline, CDR1 is SGHDN, CDR2 FVKESK. Here the CDR3 DNA reads TGTGCCAGCAGCCAAGGGCTCTACGAGCAGTACTTC. This sequence encodes CASSQGLYEQYF.

The chain is built from TRBV15 and TRBJ2-5; no clear D. Germline V gives CDR1 LNHNV, CDR2 YYDKDF (reference sequence). V was cut by 1 base and J by 1 base, with 7 bases left in between. There are 14 residues in the CDR3. CDR3 amino acids: CATSRGNSQETQYF. The CDR3 nucleotides read TGTGCCACCAGCAGAGGGAACAGCCAAGAGACCCAGTACTTC.

V and J are TRBV5-6 and TRBJ1-2; 9 bases align to TRBD1. Germline V lookup: CDR1 SGHDT, CDR2 YYEEEE. After removal of 3 bases from V and 1 base from J, the junction contained 10 bases not matched to a gene. This CDR3 has 17 residues. Written as DNA, the CDR3 is TGTGCCAGCAGCTACGGGACAGGGTTTAATGTTAACTATGGCTACACCTTC. Protein sequence: CASSYGTGFNVNYGYTF.

Points on this clone: Mismatch with germline at one junction end may stem from a read error. The V call is TRBV2, the J call TRBJ1-4, with TRBD1 matching 7 bases. Germline V CDR1 and CDR2: SNHLY, FYNNEI. There are 13 residues in the CDR3. CDR3 DNA: TGTGCCAGCAGCGGCAGGGGGTGGAAAAAACTGCTTTTT. Translation: CASSGRGWKKLLF. Full variable domain (remainder filled in from reference TRBV2 and TRBJ1-4): EPEVTQTPSHQVTQMGQEVILRCVPISNHLYFYWYRQILGQKVEFLVSFYNNEISEKSEIFDDQFSVERPDGSNFTLKIRSTKLEDSAMYFCASSGRGWKKLLFGSGTQLSVL.

V and J are TRBV27 and TRBJ2-3, with D possibly matching TRBD2 (5 bases). The ends were cut back, 6 bases at V and 4 bases at J, with 17 bases in the middle. The CDR3 is 15 amino acids. Germline lookup yields CDR1 MNHEY and CDR2 SMNVEV (reference sequence). CDR3 bases: TGTGCCAGCAGCTCCTTGGGGAGCTGGGCAGATACGCAGTATTTT. Translated, it gives CASSSLGSWADTQYF.

In its sample, this clone was seen once. CDR3 sequence: CASSLYRGPYETQYF. CDR3 nucleotide sequence: TGTGCCAGCAGCTTATACAGGGGGCCCTATGAGACCCAGTACTTC. The chain has TRBV13 and TRBJ2-5, with 9 bases fitting TRBD1. The CDR3 is 15 amino acids. Trimming cost V 2 bases and J 5 bases; bases outside gene matches: 6. The germline V gene encodes CDR1 PRHDT and CDR2 FYEKMQ (reference sequence).

V and J are TRBV27 and TRBJ2-1, with 8 bases aligning to TRBD2. Germline CDR1 is MNHEY and CDR2 is SMNVEV (reference sequence). J lost 9 bases, V lost 1 base, and 5 bases had no gene match. The CDR3 runs 14 residues. CDR3 coding DNA: TGTGCCAGCAGTTTATTTCGGGAGGGCCGTGAGCAGTTCTTC. Translated, it gives CASSLFREGREQFF.

This clone appeared once. The chain has TRBV27 and TRBJ2-7; 8 positions match TRBD2. CDR3 length equals 14 residues. Germline V gene data show CDR1 as MNHEY and CDR2 as SMNVEV (reference sequence). V lost 4 bases and J lost 4; bases outside the gene matches: 6. The CDR3 region is CASSWRGAGYEQYF. The DNA of the CDR3 is TGTGCCAGCAGTTGGCGGGGGGCGGGTTACGAGCAGTACTTC.

This clone was seen only a few times. This chain uses TRBV4-2 with TRBJ2-1; 7 bases fit TRBD2. With V trimmed by 4 bases and J by 0 bases, 12 bases remained unmatched. The CDR3 sequence is 18 residues long. Germline CDR1 reads LGHNA; CDR2 reads YNFKEQ. CDR3 in amino acids: CASSRGLAGSSSYNEQFF. Written as DNA, the CDR3 is TGTGCCAGCAGCCGCGGCTTAGCGGGTTCCTCCTCCTACAATGAGCAGTTCTTC.

The V and J genes are TRBV18 and TRBJ2-1; D might be TRBD1 (5 bases). The germline CDR1 and CDR2 sequences are KGHSH and LQKENI. The CDR3 spans 18 residues. V dropped 1 base and J dropped 7 bases, with 23 bases sitting between them. The CDR3 is CASSPQGYQGIPENEQFF. CDR3 DNA sequence: TGTGCCAGCTCACCACAGGGGTATCAGGGCATCCCTGAGAATGAGCAGTTCTTC.